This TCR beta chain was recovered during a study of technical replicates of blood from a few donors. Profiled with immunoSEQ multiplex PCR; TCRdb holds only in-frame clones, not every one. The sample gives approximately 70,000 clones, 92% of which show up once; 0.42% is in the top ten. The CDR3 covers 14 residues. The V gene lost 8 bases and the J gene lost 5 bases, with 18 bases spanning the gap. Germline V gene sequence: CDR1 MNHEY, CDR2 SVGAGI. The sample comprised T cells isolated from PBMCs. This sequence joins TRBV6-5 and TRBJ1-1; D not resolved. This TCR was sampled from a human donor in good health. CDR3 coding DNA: TGTGCCAGCGAACCCATACCTCTCGGGACTGAAGCTTTCTTT. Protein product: CASEPIPLGTEAFF.